Listed below are T cell receptor beta chains from one sample, sequenced in a study of spatial heterogeneity in lung cancer. TCRdb reanalysed the 5' RACE reads using MiXCR and keeps one entry per CDR3 protein. The data show under 30,000 distinct CDR3 sequences, about 3.5% seen once. The sequences come from PBMCs, collected at surgery. The source of these receptors is a female donor with early-stage non-small cell lung cancer. The CDR3 runs from the conserved cysteine through the conserved F or W. D genes are given only for firm matches. Clone size appears in some rows only: once, few, many, or a class for an expanded clone.

>many|17|TRBD2|TRBV10-3|TRBJ2-2
TGTGCCATCGGTGGGGCAGCGGGAGTATCGAACACCGGGGAGCTGTTTTTT
CAIGGAAGVSNTGELFF
>many|14|NA|TRBV5-1|TRBJ2-3
TGCGCCAGCAGCTTGTCACTTTTCACAGATACGCAGTATTTT
CASSLSLFTDTQYF
>many|14|NA|TRBV27|TRBJ2-1
TGTGCCAGCGGTAGCGCTTTAGGGGCCAATGAGCAGTTCTTC
CASGSALGANEQFF
>many|12|NA|TRBV27|TRBJ1-6
TGTGCCAGCAGCCGGAGGAATTCACCCCTCCACTTT
CASSRRNSPLHF
>many|14|NA|TRBV12-3/TRBV12-4|TRBJ2-3
TGTGCCAGCAGTTTAAGTGGGAGGACAGATACGCAGTATTTT
CASSLSGRTDTQYF
>many|20|TRBD2|TRBV12-3/TRBV12-4|TRBJ2-1
TGTGCCAGCAGTTTCCGTGAGCTCGGACTAGCGGGATACTCCTACAATGAGCAGTTCTTC
CASSFRELGLAGYSYNEQFF
>many|14|NA|TRBV12-3/TRBV12-4|TRBJ1-1
TGTGCCAGCAGTACGCCCAGGCTGGGAAGTGAAGCTTTCTTT
CASSTPRLGSEAFF
>NA|15|TRBD1|TRBV5-6|TRBJ2-5
TGTGCCAGCAGCTTGCGACAGGGGGTCCAAGAGACCCAGTACTTC
CASSLRQGVQETQYF
>medium-sized|15|NA|TRBV29-1|TRBJ2-3
TGCAGCGTCCGCATAGGGGACCCAGCAACAGATACGCAGTATTTT
CSVRIGDPATDTQYF
>many|17|TRBD1|TRBV4-2|TRBJ2-6
TGTGCCAGCAGCCAGGGACAGGGCCCGTCTGGGGCCAACGTCCTGACTTTC
CASSQGQGPSGANVLTF
>many|16|TRBD2|TRBV11-2|TRBJ2-3
TGTGCCAGCAGCACCGGACTAGCTACTAGCACAGATACGCAGTATTTT
CASSTGLATSTDTQYF
>medium-sized|15|NA|TRBV11-2|TRBJ2-1
TGTGCCAGCAGCTTCAGACTAGTAGAGGCGGATGAGCAGTTCTTC
CASSFRLVEADEQFF
>many|16|NA|TRBV7-9|TRBJ2-4
TGTGCCAGCAGCTCTGAATCCGGGGGAGCCAAAAACATTCAGTACTTC
CASSSESGGAKNIQYF
>many|18|NA|TRBV7-2|TRBJ2-3
TGTGCCAGCAGCTTAGGGTCAAGGTTGCTCGGGAAATTAGCTACGCAGTATTTT
CASSLGSRLLGKLATQYF
>many|14|NA|TRBV5-1|TRBJ1-1
TGCGCCAGCAGCCTCGCTCTCACGAACACTGAAGCTTTCTTT
CASSLALTNTEAFF
>many|19|TRBD2|TRBV3-1|TRBJ2-1
TGTGCCAGCAGCCAAGGGAGTCTAGCGGGAGGGCCCCCCTACAATGAGCAGTTCTTC
CASSQGSLAGGPPYNEQFF
>NA|16|NA|TRBV11-2|TRBJ2-2
TGTGCCAGCAGCTTAAGATCAGGACCTTCCACCGGGGAGCTGTTTTTT
CASSLRSGPSTGELFF
>NA|16|NA|TRBV11-2|TRBJ2-7
TGTGCCAGCAGCTTAGATCCAGGCGCCTATTCCTACGAGCAGTACTTC
CASSLDPGAYSYEQYF
>many|15|TRBD2|TRBV2|TRBJ2-1
TGTGCCAGCAGCAGACTAGCGGGAGCCTACAATGAGCAGTTCTTC
CASSRLAGAYNEQFF
>many|15|TRBD2|TRBV5-1|TRBJ2-3
TGCGCCAGCAGCGACCTAGCGGGGCGCACAGATACGCAGTATTTT
CASSDLAGRTDTQYF
>many|16|TRBD1|TRBV28|TRBJ1-5
TGTGCCAGCGGGGAGGGACAGGGGGCAGGCAATCAGCCCCAGCATTTT
CASGEGQGAGNQPQHF
>NA|15|TRBD2|TRBV28|TRBJ2-1
TGTGCCAGCCATTCTTCCGGGACTAGTTACAATGAGCAGTTCTTC
CASHSSGTSYNEQFF
>many|13|TRBD1|TRBV29-1|TRBJ2-5
TGCAGCGTTGACGACAGGGGGGGAGAGACCCAGTACTTC
CSVDDRGGETQYF
>many|16|NA|TRBV5-4|TRBJ1-6
TGTGCCAGCAGCGCTCGATCAGAAGGACACTATTCACCCCTCCACTTT
CASSARSEGHYSPLHF
>many|15|NA|TRBV3-1|TRBJ2-7
TGTGCCAGCAGCCAAGGTTACAGCCAAGGCTACGAGCAGTACTTC
CASSQGYSQGYEQYF
>many|14|NA|TRBV20-1|TRBJ1-4
TGCAGTGCTAGGGGCGGGGGGAGTCAGGAAAAACTGTTTTTT
CSARGGGSQEKLFF
>many|15|NA|TRBV5-1|TRBJ1-1
TGCGCCAGCAGCTTGGGGGGGACACCCTCCACTGAAGCTTTCTTT
CASSLGGTPSTEAFF
>many|14|NA|TRBV27|TRBJ2-7
TGTGCCAGCCGAGCTAAGGGACGATCCTACGAGCAGTACTTC
CASRAKGRSYEQYF
>many|15|NA|TRBV24-1|TRBJ1-1
TGTGCCACCAGTGATTTGCACAGTGGGGACACTGAAGCTTTCTTT
CATSDLHSGDTEAFF
>many|16|TRBD2|TRBV6-5|TRBJ2-3
TGTGCCAGCACCCAATACCTGGGCGGGAGGGCCGATACGCAGTATTTT
CASTQYLGGRADTQYF
>many|14|TRBD2|TRBV28|TRBJ2-2
TGTGCCAGTCGACTAGCGGGGCGGACCGGGGAGCTGTTTTTT
CASRLAGRTGELFF
>few|16|NA|TRBV28|TRBJ2-7
TGTGCCAGCATCACCGGGAGCCGAACCCACGGCTACGAGCAGTACTTC
CASITGSRTHGYEQYF
>many|14|NA|TRBV4-1|TRBJ2-7
TGCGCCAGCAGCAAATACCTAGGGGTCGTCGAGCAGTACTTC
CASSKYLGVVEQYF
>many|19|TRBD2|TRBV4-1|TRBJ2-1
TGCGCCAGCAGCCAGGGTCTAAGACTAGCGGGAGGTCATACGGTTGAGCAGTTCTTC
CASSQGLRLAGGHTVEQFF
>NA|23|NA|TRBV12-1|TRBJ2-6
TGTGCCAGCAGCCTCAGGGTTGTGGCTAGCGGGAGACTCATAAGAACTGGGGCTAACGTCCTGACTTTC
CASSLRVVASGRLIRTGANVLTF
>many|18|TRBD1|TRBV19|TRBJ2-6
TGTGCCAGTAGTGACCCGGGACAGGGGGCGGTAGGGGCCAACGTCCTGACTTTC
CASSDPGQGAVGANVLTF
>many|15|TRBD2|TRBV5-1|TRBJ2-2
TGCGCCAGTTTTAGCGGGAATAGTGTCACCGGGGAGCTGTTTTTT
CASFSGNSVTGELFF
>many|13|NA|TRBV28|TRBJ2-7
TGTGCCAGCAGTTTCAACAGTGTAGGCGAGCAGTACTTC
CASSFNSVGEQYF
>many|16|NA|TRBV5-1|TRBJ2-1
TGCGCCAGCAGCTTGGCGGACACCCGAGGGGTCAATGAGCAGTTCTTC
CASSLADTRGVNEQFF
>NA|16|TRBD2|TRBV29-1|TRBJ2-3
TGCAGCGTTGAAGGCCAACTAGCGGACTTCACAGATACGCAGTATTTT
CSVEGQLADFTDTQYF
>NA|19|TRBD2|TRBV18|TRBJ2-3
TGTGCCAGCTCGACAACCGGGACTAGCGGGAGGGCCATCCCAGATACGCAGTATTTT
CASSTTGTSGRAIPDTQYF
>many|13|TRBD2|TRBV7-9|TRBJ2-5
TGTGCCAGCAGCTTGTCGGGGGGAGAGACCCAGTACTTC
CASSLSGGETQYF
>many|21|NA|TRBV7-9|TRBJ1-1
TGTGCCAGCAGCTTAGTTTCCCAATTGACGGGGGATTCATACATGAACACTGAAGCTTTCTTT
CASSLVSQLTGDSYMNTEAFF
>many|16|TRBD2|TRBV24-1|TRBJ2-3
TGTGCCACCAGTGATTGGACTAGCGGGAGCACAGATACGCAGTATTTT
CATSDWTSGSTDTQYF
>many|15|NA|TRBV7-2|TRBJ1-4
TGTGCCAGCAGCTTTCACGGTCTAGCCTTCGGGAAACTGTTTTTT
CASSFHGLAFGKLFF
>many|13|NA|TRBV29-1|TRBJ2-2
TGCAGCGTTGCTCCGACCGTGACCGGGGAGCTGTTTTTT
CSVAPTVTGELFF
>NA|18|TRBD2|TRBV6-2/TRBV6-3|TRBJ2-1
TGTGCCAGCAATTCATCTGGACTAGCGGGATCCGCAAACAATGAGCAGTTCTTC
CASNSSGLAGSANNEQFF
>medium-sized|15|NA|TRBV7-9|TRBJ2-7
TGTGCCAGCAGCTTATACGGAGGGAAAGGATACGAGCAGTACTTC
CASSLYGGKGYEQYF
>many|17|TRBD2|TRBV19|TRBJ2-6
TGTGCCAGCAGGGGACTAGCGGGAGTAGCTGGGGCCAACGTCCTGACTTTC
CASRGLAGVAGANVLTF
>many|18|TRBD2|TRBV6-6|TRBJ2-3
TGTGCCAGCAGTTACTCCCAAAAGCGGGAGGCCGCCACAGATACGCAGTATTTT
CASSYSQKREAATDTQYF
>many|16|NA|TRBV15|TRBJ1-1
TGTGCCACCAGCAGAGATCGAGGAAACATGAACACTGAAGCTTTCTTT
CATSRDRGNMNTEAFF